What follows are 20 T cell receptor beta chains derived from one specimen sequenced in a study of blood T cell repertoires in COVID-19. Here immunoSEQ multiplex PCR was the method, and the copy in TCRdb shows in-frame clones only, minus some. The sample has approximately 340,000 clones; around 82% are singletons. Sequenced material: peripheral blood. The receptors here all came from a man aged 25-45 years with active or convalescent COVID-19.

The rearrangement links TRBV10-2 to TRBJ1-3, with unresolved D. Trimming took 5 bases from V and 0 from J, leaving 14 bases between them. Looked up from germline, CDR1 is WSHSY and CDR2 is SAAADI. The CDR3 is 16 residues long. The CDR3 nucleotides are TGCGCCAGCAGTTTCACCTCCACGAGCTCTGGAAACACCATATATTTT. As protein: CASSFTSTSSGNTIYF.

The V call is TRBV5-1, the J call TRBJ2-7; 9 bases align to TRBD2. From germline, CDR1 is SGHRS and CDR2 YFSETQ. J lost 3 bases, V lost 6 bases, and 7 bases had no gene match. CDR3 length: 14 amino acids. CDR3 sequence: CASKGSGGNYEQYF. Here the CDR3 DNA reads TGCGCCAGCAAAGGTAGCGGGGGCAACTACGAGCAGTACTTC.

The J gene is TRBJ2-7, the V gene TRBV5-1; 11 positions agree with TRBD1. The germline V gene has CDR1 SGHRS and CDR2 YFSETQ. V gave up 4 bases and J gave up 3 bases; unmatched junction bases: 9. This CDR3 comprises 16 residues. CDR3 loop: CASSANSGQGVYEQYF. The CDR3 bases are TGCGCCAGCAGCGCTAATTCGGGACAGGGGGTCTACGAGCAGTACTTC. The full variable domain, completed using reference TRBV5-1 and TRBJ2-7, is KAGVTQTPRYLIKTRGQQVTLSCSPISGHRSVSWYQQTPGQGLQFLFEYFSETQRNKGNFPGRFSGRQFSNSRSEMNVSTLELGDSALYLCASSANSGQGVYEQYFGPGTRLTVT.

The rearrangement links TRBV4-1 to TRBJ1-1; maybe TRBD1 (6 bases). Germline V CDR1 and CDR2: MGHRA, YSYEKL. The CDR3 is 14 amino acids. Trimming cost V 1 base and J 4 bases, with 10 bases left between them. The CDR3 here is CASSQAGVGTEAFF. CDR3 sequence (DNA): TGCGCCAGCAGCCAAGCAGGGGTGGGCACTGAAGCTTTCTTT.

The rearrangement joins TRBV6-5 to TRBJ1-1; tentatively, D is TRBD1 (6 bases). The V end was cut by 7 bases, the J end by 3 bases, with 15 bases between. In germline, CDR1 is MNHEY, CDR2 SVGAGI. The length of the CDR3 is 14 residues. In DNA, the CDR3 is TGTGCCAGCACTCCCACGGGGACATACACTGAAGCTTTCTTT. Its protein is CASTPTGTYTEAFF.

J is TRBJ2-7 and V is TRBV6-5; D gene unclear. Trimming took 2 bases from V and 5 from J, leaving 10 bases between them. The CDR3 loop spans 13 amino acids. The germline V gene encodes CDR1 MNHEY and CDR2 SVGAGI. DNA for the CDR3: TGTGCCAGCAGTTACCAAAAACACGACGAGCAGTACTTC. It specifies CASSYQKHDEQYF.

DNA for the CDR3: TGTGCCAGCAGCGAATTTCCCAGGGGGCGGATGAGCGGCTACACCTTC. Its translation: CASSEFPRGRMSGYTF. The rearrangement links TRBV6-2 or TRBV6-3 to TRBJ1-2; 8 bases match TRBD1. This CDR3 is built from 16 residues. J gave up 8 bases and V 6 bases, and 17 bases lay outside the gene matches. Germline assignment: CDR1 MNHEY and CDR2 SVGEGT.

CDR3 in DNA: TGTGCCATCAGGGGGACTAGCGGGAGCAGTGAGCAGTTCTTC. It yields the protein CAIRGTSGSSEQFF. The V and J genes are TRBV10-3 and TRBJ2-1, with 14 bases identical to TRBD2. V was clipped by 6 bases and J by 9 bases; unmatched bases: 4. The germline gives CDR1 ENHRY, CDR2 SYGVKD. This CDR3 has 14 residues.

This clone was picked up one time. This chain uses TRBV5-4 with TRBJ1-2; no firm D call. The V and J ends lost 0 bases and 5 bases respectively, with 8 bases between them. The CDR3 contains 13 residues. CDR1 is SGHNT, CDR2 YYREEE, per germline (reference sequence). CDR3 bases: TGTGCCAGCAGCTTGGATACGGGTTATGGCTACACCTTC. Protein: CASSLDTGYGYTF.

The chain recombines TRBV4-3 with TRBJ2-3, with D possibly matching TRBD2 (6 bases). V was pared by 1 base and J by 3 bases, with 11 bases between. CDR3 length: 15 residues. From germline, CDR1 is LGHNA and CDR2 YSLEER. DNA of the CDR3: TGCGCCAGCAGCCAAGGCCGACGGGGGACAGATACGCAGTATTTT. This sequence encodes CASSQGRRGTDTQYF.

The rearrangement uses TRBV11-2 and TRBJ1-1; D gene ambiguous. V lost 5 bases and J 5 bases, leaving 15 bases between the germline ends. From germline, CDR1 is SGHAT and CDR2 FQNNGV. This CDR3 is built from 14 residues. DNA for the CDR3: TGTGCCAGCAGCCTCGCGGGGAGTTCGACTGAAGCTTTCTTT. It encodes CASSLAGSSTEAFF. The full variable domain, completed using reference TRBV11-2 and TRBJ1-1, is EAGVAQSPRYKIIEKRQSVAFWCNPISGHATLYWYQQILGQGPKLLIQFQNNGVVDDSQLPKDRFSAERLKGVDSTLKIQPAKLEDSAVYLCASSLAGSSTEAFFGQGTRLTVV.

The chain is built from TRBV18 and TRBJ2-4; 7 nucleotides align to TRBD1. The CDR3 totals 15 residues. V lost 3 bases and J lost 7; bases outside the gene matches: 9. CDR1 is KGHSH, CDR2 LQKENI, per germline. CDR3 nucleotide sequence: TGTGCCAGCTCACCCGAAGCCGACAGGGCCAACATTCAGTACTTC. The encoded protein is CASSPEADRANIQYF.

This sequence joins TRBV9 and TRBJ2-5, with D unresolved. CDR1 is SGDLS and CDR2 is YYNGEE in the germline V gene. V lost 0 bases and J 5 bases, leaving 14 bases between the germline ends. The CDR3 covers 15 residues. In DNA, the CDR3 is TGTGCCAGCAGCGTAGGAGCCGTCAACGGGGAGACCCAGTACTTC. This codes for CASSVGAVNGETQYF. The variable domain in full, with the rest retrieved from reference TRBV9 and TRBJ2-5, is DSGVTQTPKHLITATGQRVTLRCSPRSGDLSVYWYQQSLDQGLQFLIQYYNGEERAKGNILERFSAQQFPDLHSELNLSSLELGDSALYFCASSVGAVNGETQYFGPGTRLLVL.

The chain joins TRBV12-3 or TRBV12-4 to TRBJ2-5; TRBD1 agrees at 7 bases. CDR3 length equals 13 residues. With 6 bases clipped from V and 1 base from J, the junction kept 2 bases outside the gene matches. The CDR3 DNA reads as TGTGCCAGCAGGGGGGACAGCCAAGAGACCCAGTACTTC. It is translated as CASRGDSQETQYF.

This clone occurred once. The chain joins TRBV25-1 to TRBJ2-4, with 8 bases lining up with TRBD2. Germline V gives CDR1 MGHDK, CDR2 SYGVNS. The CDR3 contains 14 residues. Trimming removed 4 bases from V and 6 bases from J; junction bases left unmatched: 5. In nucleotides, the CDR3 is TGTGCCAGCAGTGCCTTCGGGGGGGCAAACATTCAGTACTTC. Protein product: CASSAFGGANIQYF.

This chain connects TRBV5-5 to TRBJ1-2, with D perhaps TRBD1 (5 bases). With 0 bases removed from V and 0 bases from J, the gap between germline ends came to 15 bases. Looked up from germline, CDR1 is SGHKS and CDR2 is YYEKEE (reference sequence). The CDR3 is made up of 17 amino acids. The CDR3 spells CASSLATWDSANYGYTF. CDR3 in DNA: TGTGCCAGCAGCTTGGCCACTTGGGACTCAGCTAACTATGGCTACACCTTC.

The chain uses TRBV30 and TRBJ2-3, with 8 bases fitting TRBD2. V shed 2 bases and J 4 bases; nucleotides not matched to a gene: 5. CDR1 GTSNPN and CDR2 SVGIG come from the germline V gene (reference sequence). This CDR3 is 14 amino acids long. The CDR3 loop reads CAWSHGRAADTQYF. CDR3 DNA sequence: TGTGCCTGGAGTCACGGGAGGGCCGCAGATACGCAGTATTTT.

The chain joins TRBV19 to TRBJ2-7, with TRBD1 matching over 10 bases. This CDR3 region has 14 residues. Germline values: CDR1 LNHDA, CDR2 SQIVND (reference sequence). With V trimmed by 6 bases and J by 6 bases, 8 bases remained unmatched. This CDR3 reads CASSGRDRGLEQYF. CDR3 nucleotides: TGTGCCAGTAGCGGGCGGGACAGGGGACTCGAGCAGTACTTC.

This rearrangement joins TRBV4-1 to TRBJ2-7; 9 bases align to TRBD1. The ends lost 4 bases at V and 6 bases at J; junction bases unmatched: 10. The CDR3 extends over 15 amino acids. Germline-derived CDR1 and CDR2 are MGHRA and YSYEKL. The CDR3: CASSPRDRDFTEQYF. CDR3 coding DNA: TGCGCCAGCAGCCCCCGGGACAGGGATTTTACCGAGCAGTACTTC.

This clone was seen only once. CDR3 loop: CASSPVDSYEQYF. The CDR3 nucleotides are TGTGCCAGCTCACCGGTAGACAGCTACGAGCAGTACTTC. The chain uses TRBV18 and TRBJ2-7; TRBD1 is a possible D gene (5 bases). This CDR3 contains 13 residues. Trimming removed 3 bases from V and 3 bases from J, with 9 bases in between. CDR1 and CDR2 from the germline V gene are KGHSH and LQKENI.